This T cell receptor beta chain is drawn from a study of blood T cell repertoires in COVID-19. Study-level information: The United States, Italy and Spain supplied acute and convalescent COVID-19 samples. Nucleic acid was either cDNA or gDNA, and it came from T cells, B-cell-depleted T cells, or PBMCs.

Sequenced by immunoSEQ multiplex PCR; TCRdb stores in-frame clones only, minus some. The data contain a few hundred thousand clones, approximately 90% of them seen just once; the ten biggest clones take up under 4.5%. The sequence was obtained from a man aged 60 to 75 who had recovered from COVID-19. The sample consisted of peripheral blood.

In DNA form, the CDR3 reads TGTGCCAGTAGTACCCCTCCAGGCGAGCAGTACTTC. Its protein is CASSTPPGEQYF. The J gene is TRBJ2-7, the V gene TRBV19; no clear D. The CDR3 extends over 12 amino acids. The V end was cut by 4 bases, the J end by 6 bases, with 10 bases between. CDR1 is LNHDA, CDR2 SQIVND, per germline (reference sequence).